The present TCR beta chain was sequenced within a study of blood T cell repertoires in COVID-19. CDR3 length: 13 residues. Trimming pared 1 base from V and 8 bases from J, leaving 10 bases between. Germline CDR1 is SGHNT and CDR2 is YYREEE (reference sequence). Here immunoSEQ multiplex PCR was the method, and the copy in TCRdb shows in-frame clones only, minus some. The table shows some 200,000 clones, with approximately 85% occurring only once. The sequence was obtained from a woman in her seventies with COVID-19, enrolled during active disease. The sequenced sample was peripheral blood. The genes are TRBV5-4 and TRBJ1-3; D is perhaps TRBD1 (5 bases). In DNA form, the CDR3 reads TGTGCCAGCAGCTTGCTCCCGGGGGACACCATATATTTT. As protein: CASSLLPGDTIYF.